This TCR beta chain was sequenced for a study of T cell responses to AZD1222 COVID-19 vaccine. Trimming shortened V by 6 bases and J by 4 bases, and 12 bases separated the two germline ends. CDR3 length equals 13 residues. Study-level results: White British people made up most donors, females outnumbered males, and clonal diversity was possibly underestimated. Across the whole spike, CD4 TCRs peaked at regions 160-218 and 743-854. Once two AZD1222 doses were given, Spike-specific TCR breadth and depth went up.

Of note for this clone: Antigen: not known.

Profiled with immunoSEQ multiplex PCR; TCRdb holds only in-frame clones, not every one. Altogether under 140,000 clones are present, roughly four fifths being singletons, with the ten largest covering about 4.5%. Specimen: peripheral blood, collected on day 0 of AZD1222 vaccination. This clonotype was sampled from an adult in good health. This chain connects TRBV12-3 or TRBV12-4 to TRBJ1-2, with a weak D call TRBD1 (6 bases). Here the CDR3 DNA reads TGTGCCAGCAGGCGGACAGCGGGCTATGGCTACACCTTC. Translating it yields CASRRTAGYGYTF.